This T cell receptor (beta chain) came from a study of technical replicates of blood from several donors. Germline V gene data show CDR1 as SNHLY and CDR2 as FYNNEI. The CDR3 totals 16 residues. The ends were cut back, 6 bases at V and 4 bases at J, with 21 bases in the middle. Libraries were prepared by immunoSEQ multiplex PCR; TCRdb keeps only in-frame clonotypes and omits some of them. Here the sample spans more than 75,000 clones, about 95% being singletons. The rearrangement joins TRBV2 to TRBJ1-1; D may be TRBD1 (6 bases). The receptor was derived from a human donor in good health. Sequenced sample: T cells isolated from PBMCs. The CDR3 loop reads CASSETPGKGGTEAFF. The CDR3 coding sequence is TGTGCCAGCAGCGAGACCCCCGGGAAAGGGGGCACTGAAGCTTTCTTT.